This TCR beta chain stems from a study of shared clonotypes between healthy human individuals. General study results and limits: Incompleteness in sorted-subset sequencing, despite large depth, was shown by rarefaction.

Some clones are missing from TCRdb's copy, which holds only in-frame ones; the method was immunoSEQ multiplex PCR. The table includes millions of clones, around 90% detected once. V was trimmed by 1 base and J by 10 bases, leaving 16 bases between them. The CDR3 sequence is 15 residues long. The germline gives CDR1 MNHEY, CDR2 SVGAGI. This clone was seen only once. The antigen is not known. The sample was naive CD4+ T cells sorted from blood. Subset reported: CD45RA+ positively selected. The rearrangement joins TRBV6-5 to TRBJ2-2, with D tentatively TRBD1 (5 bases). The TCR originated in a man aged 18-30 years in good health. For the CDR3, the DNA is TGTGCCAGCAGTTACTTGGGGCAGGGTCGTCAGGAGCTGTTTTTT. The encoded protein is CASSYLGQGRQELFF.